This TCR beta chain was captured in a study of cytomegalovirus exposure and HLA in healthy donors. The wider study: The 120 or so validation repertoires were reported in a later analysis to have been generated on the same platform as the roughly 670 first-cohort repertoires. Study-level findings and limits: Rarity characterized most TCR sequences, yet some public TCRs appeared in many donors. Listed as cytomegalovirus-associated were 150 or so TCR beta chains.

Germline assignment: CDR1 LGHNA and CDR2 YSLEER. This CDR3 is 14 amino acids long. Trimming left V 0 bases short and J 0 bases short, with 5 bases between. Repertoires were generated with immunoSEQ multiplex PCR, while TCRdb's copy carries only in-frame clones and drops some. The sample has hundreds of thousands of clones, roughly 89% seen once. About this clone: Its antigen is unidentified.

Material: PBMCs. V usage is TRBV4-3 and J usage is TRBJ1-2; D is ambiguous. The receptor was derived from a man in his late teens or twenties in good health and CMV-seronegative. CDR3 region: CASSQDHSNYGYTF. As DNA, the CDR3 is TGCGCCAGCAGCCAAGATCACTCTAACTATGGCTACACCTTC.